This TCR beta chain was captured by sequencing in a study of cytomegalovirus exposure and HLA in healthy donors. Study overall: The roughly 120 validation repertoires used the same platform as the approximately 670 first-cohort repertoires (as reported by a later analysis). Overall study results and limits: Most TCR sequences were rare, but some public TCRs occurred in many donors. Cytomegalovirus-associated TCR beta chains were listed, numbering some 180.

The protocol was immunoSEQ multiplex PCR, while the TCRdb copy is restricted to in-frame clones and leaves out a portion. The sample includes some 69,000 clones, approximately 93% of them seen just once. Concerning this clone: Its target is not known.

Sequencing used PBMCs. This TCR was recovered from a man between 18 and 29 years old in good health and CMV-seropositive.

The CDR3 DNA is TGTGCCAGTGGAACGGACAGGGCTAACTATGGCTACACCTTC. Translation: CASGTDRANYGYTF. The chain joins TRBV6-5 to TRBJ1-2; 8 nucleotides agree with TRBD1. This CDR3 comprises 14 residues. Germline CDR1 reads MNHEY; CDR2 reads SVGAGI. The V gene end was trimmed by 9 bases and the J gene end by 0 bases; junction bases not matched to a gene: 6.